Below, 17 T cell receptor beta chains from the same sample are listed, as sequenced in a study of blood T cell repertoires in COVID-19. Clones were sequenced by immunoSEQ multiplex PCR, and TCRdb holds only the in-frame ones, with some missing. Among about 300,000 clones listed, around 87% were seen once. The specimen was peripheral blood. Receptors originate from a man aged 65 to 85 with acute or convalescent COVID-19.

This clone has a handful of counts. The V gene is TRBV18, the J gene TRBJ1-5, with 8 nucleotides matching TRBD1. This CDR3 has 15 residues. V was clipped by 6 bases and J by 3 bases; unmatched bases: 7. CDR1 and CDR2 from the germline V gene are KGHSH and LQKENI. Here the CDR3 DNA reads TGTGCCAGCTCCCTGGACAGGGTGAACAATCAGCCCCAGCATTTT. Translating gives CASSLDRVNNQPQHF.

The rearrangement uses TRBV7-2 and TRBJ2-2; 8 bases map to TRBD2. The length of the CDR3 is 16 residues. J lost 3 bases, V lost 6 bases, and 9 bases had no gene match. Germline V CDR1 and CDR2: SGHTA, FQGNSA. CDR3 residues: CASSHTGTRDTGELFF. CDR3 sequence (DNA): TGTGCCAGCAGTCATACCGGGACTAGGGACACCGGGGAGCTGTTTTTT.

The rearrangement links TRBV29-1 to TRBJ1-2, with no clear D. This CDR3 region has 10 residues. Trimming removed 5 bases at V and 10 bases at J, with 11 bases between. Germline V gene sequence: CDR1 SQVTM, CDR2 ANQGSEA. CDR3 region: CSVREVDYTF. The CDR3 nucleotides are TGCAGCGTTCGGGAGGTTGACTACACCTTC. The entire variable domain, with the rest obtained from reference TRBV29-1 and TRBJ1-2, is as follows: SAVISQKPSRDICQRGTSLTIQCQVDSQVTMMFWYRQQPGQSLTLIATANQGSEATYESGFVIDKFPISRPNLTFSTLTVSNMSPEDSSIYLCSVREVDYTFGSGTRLTVV.

The chain combines TRBV4-3 with TRBJ2-2; TRBD2 agrees at 10 bases. Germline CDR1 and CDR2: LGHNA and YSLEER. With 0 bases clipped from V and 1 base from J, the junction kept 5 bases outside the gene matches. The CDR3 contains 18 residues. CDR3 amino acids: CASSQEPSSGGNTGELFF. DNA of the CDR3: TGCGCCAGCAGCCAAGAACCCTCTAGCGGGGGGAACACCGGGGAGCTGTTTTTT.

The sample holds a few counts of this clone. V and J are TRBV12-3 or TRBV12-4 and TRBJ2-3, with 8 bases fitting TRBD2. Trimming took 5 bases from V and 11 from J; bases not matched to a gene: 3. This CDR3 region has 11 residues. Written as DNA, the CDR3 is TGTGCCAGCAGTCGGACTAGCCGGCAGTATTTT. Encoded protein: CASSRTSRQYF.

The chain recombines TRBV28 with TRBJ2-1; 12 nucleotides line up with TRBD2. This CDR3 region has 13 residues. V dropped 5 bases and J dropped 13; count of bases not matched to a gene: 6. Germline V gives CDR1 MDHEN, CDR2 SYDVKM. DNA of the CDR3: TGTGCCAGCAGTCCTACTAGCGGGAGGTCACAGTTCTTC. Translated, it gives CASSPTSGRSQFF.

The J gene is TRBJ2-7, the V gene TRBV30; the D is unclear. The CDR3 has 12 amino acids. V shed 0 bases and J shed 4 bases, with 7 bases lying between them. Germline V gene sequence: CDR1 GTSNPN, CDR2 SVGIG (reference sequence). CDR3 residues: CAWSVSQYEQYF. In DNA, the CDR3 is TGTGCCTGGAGTGTTTCGCAGTACGAGCAGTACTTC.

In this sample, this clone turned up a few times. The chain couples TRBV5-4 to TRBJ2-7; 10 bases match TRBD2. With 5 bases clipped from V and 3 bases from J, the junction kept 11 bases outside the gene matches. Germline-derived CDR1 and CDR2 are SGHNT and YYREEE (reference sequence). This CDR3 has 16 amino acids. CDR3 region: CASSLAGASGGYEQYF. The CDR3, as DNA: TGTGCCAGCAGTCTTGCGGGGGCTAGCGGGGGCTACGAGCAGTACTTC.

The V and J genes are TRBV4-3 and TRBJ2-1, with 7 bases that match TRBD2. V shed 3 bases and J 7 bases; nucleotides not matched to a gene: 9. CDR1 and CDR2 (germline): LGHNA, YSLEER. The CDR3 contains 15 residues. This CDR3 reads CASSQTLREWNEQFF. CDR3 DNA: TGCGCCAGCAGCCAGACGTTGCGGGAGTGGAATGAGCAGTTCTTC.

This rearrangement joins TRBV9 to TRBJ2-1; 10 bases are shared with TRBD2. CDR1 SGDLS and CDR2 YYNGEE come from the germline V gene. V shed 4 bases and J 9 bases; nucleotides not matched to a gene: 13. This CDR3 is 16 amino acids long. CDR3 region: CASSTSGRVAEAEQFF. The CDR3 DNA reads TGTGCCAGCAGCACGAGCGGGAGGGTAGCTGAGGCTGAGCAGTTCTTC.

The CDR3 DNA sequence: TGTGCCAGCAGCTACACAGGGGACCCGAACACCGGGGAGCTGTTTTTT. Its protein product is CASSYTGDPNTGELFF. The chain carries TRBV7-3 and TRBJ2-2; TRBD1 matches at 7 bases. In germline, CDR1 is SGHTA, CDR2 FQGTGA. This CDR3 is built from 16 residues. J lost 0 bases, V lost 4 bases, and 5 bases had no gene match.

The chain links TRBV28 to TRBJ1-3; 9 bases agree with TRBD1. V shed 8 bases, J shed 8 bases, and the junction held 7 bases outside the gene matches. The CDR3 sequence is 13 residues long. Germline CDR1 and CDR2: MDHEN and SYDVKM. In DNA form, the CDR3 reads TGTGCCAGCTACAGGGGGCGGATGGACACCATATATTTT. It is translated as CASYRGRMDTIYF. Using reference TRBV28 and TRBJ1-3 for the parts outside the CDR3, the full variable domain is DVKVTQSSRYLVKRTGEKVFLECVQDMDHENMFWYRQDPGLGLRLIYFSYDVKMKEKGDIPEGYSVSREKKERFSLILESASTNQTSMYLCASYRGRMDTIYFGEGSWLTVV.

The chain carries TRBV5-5 and TRBJ2-7; TRBD1 is a possible D gene (5 bases). V lost 0 bases and J lost 4, with 14 bases in between. The V gene's germline CDR1 is SGHKS and CDR2 YYEKEE (reference sequence). The CDR3 is made up of 15 amino acids. The CDR3 sequence is CASSLGQGSEYEQYF. DNA of the CDR3: TGTGCCAGCAGCTTGGGCCAGGGCAGCGAGTACGAGCAGTACTTC. The full variable domain, completed using reference TRBV5-5 and TRBJ2-7, is DAGVTQSPTHLIKTRGQQVTLRCSPISGHKSVSWYQQVLGQGPQFIFQYYEKEERGRGNFPDRFSARQFPNYSSELNVNALLLGDSALYLCASSLGQGSEYEQYFGPGTRLTVT.

This chain connects TRBV4-1 to TRBJ2-1, with D uncertain. Trimming left V 2 bases short and J 5 bases short, with 7 bases between. Germline V gives CDR1 MGHRA, CDR2 YSYEKL. The CDR3 is 13 residues long. The CDR3 DNA sequence: TGCGCCAGCAGCCAAATTGCTAACAATGAGCAGTTCTTC. Translating gives CASSQIANNEQFF.

Details on this clone: Other nucleotide sequences from this sample produce the same CDR3. The chain is built from TRBV18 and TRBJ2-5; 7 bases are a match to TRBD1. The CDR3 covers 13 residues. V dropped 3 bases and J dropped 3; count of bases not matched to a gene: 1. Germline CDR1 KGHSH, CDR2 LQKENI. CDR3 protein: CASSPGTEETQYF. The CDR3 region has the DNA TGTGCCAGCTCACCCGGGACAGAAGAGACCCAGTACTTC.

The chain recombines TRBV15 with TRBJ1-5; D ambiguous. The CDR3 consists of 13 residues. V gave up 6 bases and J gave up 4 bases, with 10 bases separating them. From germline, CDR1 is LNHNV and CDR2 YYDKDF (reference sequence). Here the CDR3 reads CATSPEGNQPQHF. CDR3 DNA: TGTGCCACCAGTCCGGAGGGAAATCAGCCCCAGCATTTT.

V usage is TRBV5-1 and J usage is TRBJ1-6; TRBD1 might be the D (5 bases). The V and J ends lost 1 base and 7 bases respectively, with 21 bases between them. The CDR3 contains 18 residues. Looked up from germline, CDR1 is SGHRS and CDR2 is YFSETQ. The CDR3 is CASSLRPGGAPGNSPLHF. Written as DNA, the CDR3 is TGCGCCAGCAGCTTGAGGCCGGGAGGGGCGCCGGGGAATTCACCCCTCCACTTT.